Listed below are T cell receptor beta chains from one sample, sequenced in a study of T-cell memory formation after mild COVID-19. One entry per CDR3 protein, called by TCRdb with MiXCR from the 5' RACE reads. Seen here are some 57,000 distinct CDR3 sequences, about 12% observed once, and the top ten hold around 25%. Sequenced input: PBMCs or a T cell subset sorted from them (not recorded which). Every receptor here comes from a man aged 18 to 30 who had mild COVID-19 (a few samples of this study predate the infection). Cell type and time point are not known. CDR3s include the opening cysteine and the closing phenylalanine or tryptophan. D genes are given only for firm matches. Rows may omit the clone size; those that give it use once, few, many or a size class.

cdr3_aa: CASSENSGGVGIQYF
cdr3_nt: TGTGCCAGCAGCGAAAATAGCGGGGGGGTCGGCATTCAGTACTTC
cdr3_length: 15
v_call: TRBV11-2
j_call: TRBJ2-4
d_call: TRBD2
clone_size: many

cdr3_aa: CASSSSRGNTGELFF
cdr3_nt: TGTGCCAGCAGCTCCTCGAGGGGGAACACCGGGGAGCTGTTTTTT
cdr3_length: 15
v_call: TRBV7-6
j_call: TRBJ2-2
d_call: NA
clone_size: NA

cdr3_aa: CSARWRGGYGYTF
cdr3_nt: TGCAGTGCTAGGTGGCGGGGTGGATATGGCTACACCTTC
cdr3_length: 13
v_call: TRBV20-1
j_call: TRBJ1-2
d_call: NA
clone_size: NA

cdr3_aa: CASSQDNGLEQFF
cdr3_nt: TGTGCCAGCAGCCAAGATAACGGTCTTGAGCAGTTCTTC
cdr3_length: 13
v_call: TRBV3-1
j_call: TRBJ2-1
d_call: NA
clone_size: NA

cdr3_aa: CASSQDPAGGYNEQFF
cdr3_nt: TGTGCCAGCAGCCAAGATCCAGCGGGGGGGTACAATGAGCAGTTCTTC
cdr3_length: 16
v_call: TRBV4-2
j_call: TRBJ2-1
d_call: TRBD2
clone_size: many

cdr3_aa: CASSLRTGDTGELFF
cdr3_nt: TGCGCCAGCAGCTTGAGGACAGGGGACACCGGGGAGCTGTTTTTT
cdr3_length: 15
v_call: TRBV5-1
j_call: TRBJ2-2
d_call: TRBD1
clone_size: many

cdr3_aa: CSAGPSGGPQETQYF
cdr3_nt: TGCAGTGCTGGGCCTAGCGGGGGGCCCCAGGAGACCCAGTACTTC
cdr3_length: 15
v_call: TRBV20-1
j_call: TRBJ2-5
d_call: TRBD2
clone_size: NA

cdr3_aa: CASSYNGGLMNTEAFF
cdr3_nt: TGTGCCAGCAGTTATAACGGGGGGCTAATGAACACTGAAGCTTTCTTT
cdr3_length: 16
v_call: TRBV12-3/TRBV12-4
j_call: TRBJ1-1
d_call: NA
clone_size: NA

cdr3_aa: CASSPSSAGGETQYF
cdr3_nt: TGTGCCAGCAGCCCCAGTTCAGCGGGGGGAGAGACCCAGTACTTC
cdr3_length: 15
v_call: TRBV11-2
j_call: TRBJ2-5
d_call: TRBD2
clone_size: NA

cdr3_aa: CASSYLPVNTEAFF
cdr3_nt: TGTGCCAGCAGTTACCTTCCGGTGAACACTGAAGCTTTCTTT
cdr3_length: 14
v_call: TRBV6-5
j_call: TRBJ1-1
d_call: NA
clone_size: NA

cdr3_aa: CASSPSSGVDYEQYF
cdr3_nt: TGTGCCAGCTCACCTTCCTCGGGGGTCGACTACGAGCAGTACTTC
cdr3_length: 15
v_call: TRBV18
j_call: TRBJ2-7
d_call: NA
clone_size: many

cdr3_aa: CASSLPSGGTGELFF
cdr3_nt: TGCGCCAGCAGCTTACCTAGCGGAGGCACCGGGGAGCTGTTTTTT
cdr3_length: 15
v_call: TRBV5-1
j_call: TRBJ2-2
d_call: TRBD2
clone_size: many

cdr3_aa: CASSFDRRGTDTQYF
cdr3_nt: TGTGCCAGCAGCTTCGACAGGCGGGGGACAGATACGCAGTATTTT
cdr3_length: 15
v_call: TRBV5-6
j_call: TRBJ2-3
d_call: NA
clone_size: many

cdr3_aa: CASSLQNYGYTF
cdr3_nt: TGTGCCAGCAGTTTACAAAACTATGGCTACACCTTC
cdr3_length: 12
v_call: TRBV12-3/TRBV12-4
j_call: TRBJ1-2
d_call: NA
clone_size: many

cdr3_aa: CASIPQGNTEAFF
cdr3_nt: TGTGCCAGCATTCCCCAGGGCAACACTGAAGCTTTCTTT
cdr3_length: 13
v_call: TRBV12-3/TRBV12-4
j_call: TRBJ1-1
d_call: NA
clone_size: NA

cdr3_aa: CASSVDTGNTEAFF
cdr3_nt: TGTGCCAGCAGCGTAGACACGGGGAACACTGAAGCTTTCTTT
cdr3_length: 14
v_call: TRBV11-2
j_call: TRBJ1-1
d_call: NA
clone_size: few

cdr3_aa: CASSLAGGAANTGELFF
cdr3_nt: TGTGCCAGCAGCTTAGCCGGGGGGGCCGCGAACACCGGGGAGCTGTTTTTT
cdr3_length: 17
v_call: TRBV7-6
j_call: TRBJ2-2
d_call: TRBD2
clone_size: NA

cdr3_aa: CTSSQGQGLYSLRPGGYTF
cdr3_nt: TGTACCAGCAGCCAAGGACAGGGGTTATACTCACTAAGACCGGGAGGCTACACCTTC
cdr3_length: 19
v_call: TRBV4-2
j_call: TRBJ1-2
d_call: TRBD1
clone_size: once

cdr3_aa: CATTRGTDTQYF
cdr3_nt: TGTGCCACCACCCGGGGGACAGATACGCAGTATTTT
cdr3_length: 12
v_call: TRBV6-6
j_call: TRBJ2-3
d_call: NA
clone_size: few

cdr3_aa: CASSFQGGMNTEAFF
cdr3_nt: TGCGCCAGCAGCTTCCAGGGTGGTATGAACACTGAAGCTTTCTTT
cdr3_length: 15
v_call: TRBV5-1
j_call: TRBJ1-1
d_call: NA
clone_size: few

cdr3_aa: CASSQDRNTQYF
cdr3_nt: TGTGCCAGCAGCCAGGACCGAAATACCCAGTACTTC
cdr3_length: 12
v_call: TRBV7-9
j_call: TRBJ2-5
d_call: NA
clone_size: many

cdr3_aa: CSVRQQETQYF
cdr3_nt: TGCAGCGTTAGACAGCAAGAGACCCAGTACTTC
cdr3_length: 11
v_call: TRBV29-1
j_call: TRBJ2-5
d_call: NA
clone_size: many

cdr3_aa: CASSLSGGTDTQYF
cdr3_nt: TGTGCCAGCAGCTTAAGCGGGGGGACAGATACGCAGTATTTT
cdr3_length: 14
v_call: TRBV7-3
j_call: TRBJ2-3
d_call: TRBD2
clone_size: many

cdr3_aa: CAWTGGRPTPSNYGYTF
cdr3_nt: TGTGCCTGGACAGGTGGACGGCCTACACCTTCTAACTATGGCTACACCTTC
cdr3_length: 17
v_call: TRBV30
j_call: TRBJ1-2
d_call: NA
clone_size: few

cdr3_aa: CASMGQVGEKLFF
cdr3_nt: TGTGCCAGTATGGGACAGGTGGGAGAAAAACTGTTTTTT
cdr3_length: 13
v_call: TRBV27
j_call: TRBJ1-4
d_call: TRBD1
clone_size: few

cdr3_aa: CASSQGGAGRETQYF
cdr3_nt: TGTGCCAGCAGCCAAGGAGGAGCGGGCCGGGAGACCCAGTACTTC
cdr3_length: 15
v_call: TRBV4-2
j_call: TRBJ2-5
d_call: NA
clone_size: NA

cdr3_aa: CASSQDLGGEGGELFF
cdr3_nt: TGCGCCAGCAGCCAAGATCTGGGTGGGGAAGGCGGGGAGCTGTTTTTT
cdr3_length: 16
v_call: TRBV4-3
j_call: TRBJ2-2
d_call: NA
clone_size: many

cdr3_aa: CASSYDRVAYNEQFF
cdr3_nt: TGTGCCAGCAGCTATGACAGGGTTGCCTACAATGAGCAGTTCTTC
cdr3_length: 15
v_call: TRBV12-3/TRBV12-4
j_call: TRBJ2-1
d_call: TRBD1
clone_size: many

cdr3_aa: CASSSYRQVALGYTF
cdr3_nt: TGTGCCAGCAGCTCCTACCGACAGGTAGCTTTGGGCTACACCTTC
cdr3_length: 15
v_call: TRBV11-2
j_call: TRBJ1-2
d_call: NA
clone_size: few

cdr3_aa: CASSYRYGAGAGYTF
cdr3_nt: TGTGCCAGCAGTTACCGTTACGGGGCTGGAGCTGGCTACACCTTC
cdr3_length: 15
v_call: TRBV6-5
j_call: TRBJ1-2
d_call: NA
clone_size: few

cdr3_aa: CASSLGTSDNEQFF
cdr3_nt: TGCGCCAGCAGCTTGGGGACTAGCGACAATGAGCAGTTCTTC
cdr3_length: 14
v_call: TRBV5-1
j_call: TRBJ2-1
d_call: TRBD2
clone_size: many

cdr3_aa: CAISESVSDQPQHF
cdr3_nt: TGTGCCATCAGTGAGTCGGTCTCAGATCAGCCCCAGCATTTT
cdr3_length: 14
v_call: TRBV10-3
j_call: TRBJ1-5
d_call: NA
clone_size: few

cdr3_aa: CASRRQPSSGNTIYF
cdr3_nt: TGTGCCAGCAGGAGACAGCCTAGCTCTGGAAACACCATATATTTT
cdr3_length: 15
v_call: TRBV6-5
j_call: TRBJ1-3
d_call: NA
clone_size: NA

cdr3_aa: CSAGGQGANYGYTF
cdr3_nt: TGCAGTGCTGGGGGACAGGGGGCAAACTATGGCTACACCTTC
cdr3_length: 14
v_call: TRBV20-1
j_call: TRBJ1-2
d_call: TRBD1
clone_size: NA

cdr3_aa: CASSPDRGGREQFF
cdr3_nt: TGTGCCAGCAGCCCGGACCGGGGGGGCCGTGAGCAGTTCTTC
cdr3_length: 14
v_call: TRBV4-2
j_call: TRBJ2-1
d_call: TRBD2
clone_size: few

cdr3_aa: CASAKRGNQETQYF
cdr3_nt: TGTGCCAGCGCTAAGAGGGGCAACCAAGAGACCCAGTACTTC
cdr3_length: 14
v_call: TRBV12-3/TRBV12-4
j_call: TRBJ2-5
d_call: NA
clone_size: many

cdr3_aa: CASSRTGGGLTEAFF
cdr3_nt: TGTGCCAGCAGCCGTACCGGCGGGGGGCTGACTGAAGCTTTCTTT
cdr3_length: 15
v_call: TRBV7-9
j_call: TRBJ1-1
d_call: NA
clone_size: few

cdr3_aa: CASAMEWDTIYF
cdr3_nt: TGTGCCAGTGCGATGGAGTGGGACACCATATATTTT
cdr3_length: 12
v_call: TRBV12-3/TRBV12-4
j_call: TRBJ1-3
d_call: NA
clone_size: NA

cdr3_aa: CASSLSGNQPQHF
cdr3_nt: TGTGCCAGCAGCTTATCCGGCAATCAGCCCCAGCATTTT
cdr3_length: 13
v_call: TRBV7-2
j_call: TRBJ1-5
d_call: NA
clone_size: medium-sized

cdr3_aa: CASSQDTQRGDYGYTF
cdr3_nt: TGCGCCAGCAGCCAAGATACCCAAAGAGGCGACTATGGCTACACCTTC
cdr3_length: 16
v_call: TRBV4-3
j_call: TRBJ1-2
d_call: NA
clone_size: NA

cdr3_aa: CASSLTIRGYTF
cdr3_nt: TGTGCCAGCAGCTTGACGATCCGCGGCTACACCTTC
cdr3_length: 12
v_call: TRBV7-2
j_call: TRBJ1-2
d_call: NA
clone_size: few

cdr3_aa: CASSLDALRNYGYTF
cdr3_nt: TGTGCCAGCAGCTTAGATGCCCTACGGAACTATGGCTACACCTTC
cdr3_length: 15
v_call: TRBV7-9
j_call: TRBJ1-2
d_call: NA
clone_size: few

cdr3_aa: CASSLAGGNEKLFF
cdr3_nt: TGTGCCAGCAGCTTAGCGGGGGGCAATGAAAAACTGTTTTTT
cdr3_length: 14
v_call: TRBV7-8
j_call: TRBJ1-4
d_call: NA
clone_size: few

cdr3_aa: CASSHPTRQGGYNEQFF
cdr3_nt: TGCGCCAGCAGCCACCCCACCCGACAGGGGGGCTACAATGAGCAGTTCTTC
cdr3_length: 17
v_call: TRBV4-3
j_call: TRBJ2-1
d_call: TRBD1
clone_size: many

cdr3_aa: CASSFSGGEEKLFF
cdr3_nt: TGTGCCAGCAGTTTTTCAGGGGGCGAAGAAAAACTGTTTTTT
cdr3_length: 14
v_call: TRBV12-3/TRBV12-4
j_call: TRBJ1-4
d_call: TRBD1
clone_size: few

cdr3_aa: CASSYGGHTEAFF
cdr3_nt: TGTGCCAGCAGTTATGGGGGGCACACTGAAGCTTTCTTT
cdr3_length: 13
v_call: TRBV6-2/TRBV6-3
j_call: TRBJ1-1
d_call: NA
clone_size: NA

cdr3_aa: CASSRHYEQYF
cdr3_nt: TGTGCCAGCAGCCGCCATTACGAGCAGTACTTC
cdr3_length: 11
v_call: TRBV3-1
j_call: TRBJ2-7
d_call: NA
clone_size: few

cdr3_aa: CASSQSPGDSGNTIYF
cdr3_nt: TGTGCCAGCAGTCAGTCCCCAGGGGACTCTGGAAACACCATATATTTT
cdr3_length: 16
v_call: TRBV5-6
j_call: TRBJ1-3
d_call: NA
clone_size: NA

cdr3_aa: CSVELAGLYNEQFF
cdr3_nt: TGCAGCGTTGAGCTAGCGGGGTTGTACAATGAGCAGTTCTTC
cdr3_length: 14
v_call: TRBV29-1
j_call: TRBJ2-1
d_call: TRBD2
clone_size: few

cdr3_aa: CASSRGGRGHSPLHF
cdr3_nt: TGTGCCAGCAGTAGAGGAGGCAGGGGGCATTCACCCCTCCACTTT
cdr3_length: 15
v_call: TRBV27
j_call: TRBJ1-6
d_call: TRBD1
clone_size: NA

cdr3_aa: CASSQLQVYGYTF
cdr3_nt: TGTGCCAGCAGCCAATTACAGGTCTATGGCTACACCTTC
cdr3_length: 13
v_call: TRBV16
j_call: TRBJ1-2
d_call: NA
clone_size: few

cdr3_aa: CASSVVDTPETQYF
cdr3_nt: TGTGCCAGCAGCGTAGTTGACACCCCAGAGACCCAGTACTTC
cdr3_length: 14
v_call: TRBV9
j_call: TRBJ2-5
d_call: NA
clone_size: few

cdr3_aa: CASSPFWFAKNEAFF
cdr3_nt: TGCGCCAGCAGCCCCTTTTGGTTCGCCAAAAATGAAGCTTTCTTT
cdr3_length: 15
v_call: TRBV4-1
j_call: TRBJ1-1
d_call: NA
clone_size: few

cdr3_aa: CASSHGGGYEQYF
cdr3_nt: TGCGCCAGCAGCCATGGCGGGGGCTACGAGCAGTACTTC
cdr3_length: 13
v_call: TRBV4-3
j_call: TRBJ2-7
d_call: TRBD2
clone_size: few

cdr3_aa: CASSLLVGTEAFF
cdr3_nt: TGTGCCAGCAGCTTGTTAGTAGGTACTGAAGCTTTCTTT
cdr3_length: 13
v_call: TRBV5-5
j_call: TRBJ1-1
d_call: NA
clone_size: few

cdr3_aa: CASSPLGERGLNEQFF
cdr3_nt: TGTGCCAGCAGCCCCCTCGGGGAGCGGGGGCTGAATGAGCAGTTCTTC
cdr3_length: 16
v_call: TRBV3-1
j_call: TRBJ2-1
d_call: TRBD2
clone_size: NA

cdr3_aa: CASSRSVENTEAFF
cdr3_nt: TGTGCCAGCAGCCGTAGCGTCGAGAACACTGAAGCTTTCTTT
cdr3_length: 14
v_call: TRBV11-3
j_call: TRBJ1-1
d_call: NA
clone_size: NA